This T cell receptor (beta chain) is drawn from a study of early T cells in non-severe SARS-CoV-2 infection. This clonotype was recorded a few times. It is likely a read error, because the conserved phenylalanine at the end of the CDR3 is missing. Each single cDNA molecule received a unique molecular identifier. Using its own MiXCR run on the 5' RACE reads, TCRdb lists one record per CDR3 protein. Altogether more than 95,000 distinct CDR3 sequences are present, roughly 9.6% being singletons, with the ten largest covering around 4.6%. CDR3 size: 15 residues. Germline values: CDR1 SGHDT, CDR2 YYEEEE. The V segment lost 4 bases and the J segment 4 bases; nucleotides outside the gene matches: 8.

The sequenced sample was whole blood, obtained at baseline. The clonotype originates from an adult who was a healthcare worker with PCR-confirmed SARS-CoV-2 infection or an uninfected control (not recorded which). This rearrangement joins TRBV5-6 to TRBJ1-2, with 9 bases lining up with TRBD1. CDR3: CASSSGTGKGYGYTS. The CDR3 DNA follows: TGTGCCAGCAGCAGCGGGACAGGGAAGGGCTATGGCTACACCTCC.